What follows are 5 T cell receptor beta chains derived from one specimen sequenced in a study of T cells in localized non-small cell lung cancer. The method was immunoSEQ multiplex PCR; TCRdb's version includes in-frame clones alone and lacks a portion of them. The sample lists around 80,000 clones; about three quarters were seen once. Specimen: PBMCs, collected before any cancer treatment. Receptor source: a man aged 35-69 years with stage II squamous cell lung carcinoma.

V and J are TRBV2 and TRBJ2-7; D uncertain. CDR3 length: 13 amino acids. The V gene's germline CDR1 is SNHLY and CDR2 FYNNEI. V gave up 5 bases and J gave up 3 bases, with 11 bases separating them. The CDR3 nucleotides read TGTGCCAGCAGTCGCGACACGGGCTACGAGCAGTACTTC. The encoded protein is CASSRDTGYEQYF.

This chain uses TRBV7-3 with TRBJ2-1; perhaps TRBD1 as D (5 bases). CDR1 SGHTA and CDR2 FQGTGA come from the germline V gene. V gave up 5 bases and J gave up 6 bases, with 14 bases separating them. The CDR3 contains 14 residues. The CDR3 DNA follows: TGTGCCAGCAGCACCGACAGTGGAAGCAATGAGCAGTTCTTC. Its translation is CASSTDSGSNEQFF.

The rearrangement joins TRBV4-1 to TRBJ2-3, with 10 bases lining up with TRBD2. This CDR3 is 17 amino acids long. Germline lookup yields CDR1 MGHRA and CDR2 YSYEKL. V lost 4 bases to trimming and J lost 2 bases; unmatched junction nucleotides: 9. CDR3 bases: TGCGCCAGCAGCCCTCTAGAGCGGGGGGGCACCACAGATACGCAGTATTTT. It codes for CASSPLERGGTTDTQYF.

Points on this clone: The sample carries other DNA sequences with the same CDR3. The gene calls are TRBV18 and TRBJ1-1; no reliable D call. V dropped 2 bases and J dropped 1 base, with 2 bases sitting between them. The CDR3 spans 12 residues. Per the germline V gene, CDR1 is KGHSH and CDR2 is LQKENI. The CDR3 reads CASSPRNTEAFF. The CDR3 nucleotides read TGTGCCAGCTCACCAAGGAACACTGAAGCTTTCTTT.

The rearrangement links TRBV7-9 to TRBJ1-2; the match to TRBD1 covers 7 bases. Germline CDR1 and CDR2: SEHNR and FQNEAQ (reference sequence). There are 14 residues in the CDR3. J gave up 8 bases and V 5 bases, and 11 bases lay outside the gene matches. The CDR3 spells CASSPVGGREGYTF. In DNA, the CDR3 is TGTGCCAGCAGCCCCGTAGGGGGCCGGGAAGGCTACACCTTC.